Shown below are 15 T cell receptor beta chains from a single sample sequenced in a study of shared clonotypes between healthy human individuals. The assay was immunoSEQ multiplex PCR, and TCRdb's table has in-frame clones only and misses some. In the table there are some 1,100,000 clones, 78% of which are singletons. Sequenced sample: memory CD4+ T cells from PBMCs. The subset is: CD45RA-negative fraction. The receptors come from a man in his late teens or twenties in good health. Some clones in this sample may be carry-over from other donors' samples.

V and J are TRBV6-5 and TRBJ1-1; 9 bases line up with TRBD1. The junction had 5 bases not matched to a gene; V was cut back by 0 bases and J by 6 bases. There are 15 residues in the CDR3. Per germline, CDR1 MNHEY and CDR2 SVGAGI. The CDR3 sequence is CASSYSGQGLSEAFF. As DNA, the CDR3 is TGTGCCAGCAGTTACTCGGGACAGGGTTTATCTGAAGCTTTCTTT.

The chain couples TRBV6-4 to TRBJ2-7; 10 bases line up with TRBD2. This CDR3 comprises 15 residues. J gave up 2 bases and V 5 bases, and 6 bases lay outside the gene matches. Germline V gives CDR1 MRHNA, CDR2 SNTAGT. The CDR3 nucleotides read TGTGCCAGCAGTCTGGAAGCGGGAGGGCCCTACGAGCAGTACTTC. Residues: CASSLEAGGPYEQYF.

This clone was seen more than once but under ten times. Other DNA sequences of this sample code for an identical CDR3. The chain combines TRBV18 with TRBJ1-5, with D tentatively TRBD1 (5 bases). The CDR3 totals 13 residues. Trimming took off 4 bases at V and 1 base at J, with 5 bases between the two ends. Germline V gene data show CDR1 as KGHSH and CDR2 as LQKENI. CDR3 region: CASSRDSNQPQHF. The CDR3 DNA reads as TGTGCCAGCTCACGGGACAGCAATCAGCCCCAGCATTTT.

The table lists this clone with a count of one. The chain joins TRBV7-9 to TRBJ1-2; D is unclear. The CDR3 loop spans 12 amino acids. Trimming pared 5 bases from V and 6 bases from J, leaving 10 bases between. The germline V gene encodes CDR1 SEHNR and CDR2 FQNEAQ (reference sequence). CDR3 residues: CASSPTGNGYTF. The CDR3 DNA reads TGTGCCAGCAGCCCGACCGGCAATGGCTACACCTTC. The full variable domain, in which reference TRBV7-9 and TRBJ1-2 provide the parts outside the CDR3, is DTGVSQNPRHKITKRGQNVTFRCDPISEHNRLYWYRQTLGQGPEFLTYFQNEAQLEKSRLLSDRFSAERPKGSFSTLEIQRTEQGDSAMYLCASSPTGNGYTFGSGTRLTVV.

V is TRBV7-2 and J is TRBJ1-1; a weak D match, TRBD1 (5 bases). This CDR3 region has 15 residues. V was cut by 5 bases and J by 5 bases, with 18 bases left in between. Per the germline V gene, CDR1 is SGHTA and CDR2 is FQGNSA. CDR3 protein: CASSRDGAGRTEAFF. Written as DNA, the CDR3 is TGTGCCAGCAGCCGGGACGGGGCCGGAAGGACTGAAGCTTTCTTT.

Note on this clone: The same CDR3 arises from other DNA sequences in this sample as well. The gene calls are TRBV9 and TRBJ2-7; 8 bases fit TRBD1. Germline-derived CDR1 and CDR2 are SGDLS and YYNGEE. CDR3 length: 14 amino acids. Trimming took 0 bases from V and 4 from J; bases not matched to a gene: 3. For the CDR3, the DNA is TGTGCCAGCAGCGTAGGTGACAGGGGTTACGAGCAGTACTTC. It codes for CASSVGDRGYEQYF.

The chain carries TRBV12-5 and TRBJ2-5; TRBD2 might be the D (5 bases). This CDR3 region has 17 residues. Trimming left V 0 bases short and J 4 bases short, with 18 bases between. The germline gives CDR1 LGHNT, CDR2 FRNRAP. The CDR3 is CASGLVRGGSEGETQYF. In nucleotides, the CDR3 is TGTGCTAGTGGTTTGGTACGCGGAGGTTCCGAGGGAGAGACCCAGTACTTC.

This clone was seen only a few times. The chain is built from TRBV2 and TRBJ1-1; 9 nucleotides line up with TRBD1. Trimming at V came to 6 bases and at J to 6 bases, leaving 8 bases not matched to a gene. Germline assignment: CDR1 SNHLY and CDR2 FYNNEI. CDR3 length: 14 amino acids. CDR3 loop: CASRMEQGASEAFF. The DNA of the CDR3 is TGTGCCAGCAGGATGGAACAGGGGGCCTCTGAAGCTTTCTTT.

This clone was found a few times. This chain uses TRBV11-2 with TRBJ1-3; D not certain. V dropped 3 bases and J dropped 0 bases, with 15 bases sitting between them. The CDR3 length is 17 residues. Germline CDR1 and CDR2: SGHAT and FQNNGV. DNA for the CDR3: TGTGCCAGCAGCTTTCGCCGGGTAGGGAACTCTGGAAACACCATATATTTT. Its protein is CASSFRRVGNSGNTIYF.

The chain carries TRBV5-8 and TRBJ1-5; D gene unclear. Germline assignment: CDR1 SGHTS and CDR2 YDEGEE. With 8 bases removed from V and 0 bases from J, the gap between germline ends came to 18 bases. This CDR3 comprises 16 residues. The CDR3 nucleotides read TGTGCCAGTACACACAACTCAATGAATAGCAATCAGCCCCAGCATTTT. It translates to CASTHNSMNSNQPQHF.

This chain uses TRBV4-3 with TRBJ2-7, with D tentatively TRBD1 (5 bases). V was shortened by 1 base and J by 4 bases, with 11 bases between the two germline ends. Germline values: CDR1 LGHNA, CDR2 YSLEER. The CDR3 is 14 amino acids. The CDR3 DNA is TGCGCCAGCAGCCAAGGACCGCAGGGTTACGAGCAGTACTTC. Residues: CASSQGPQGYEQYF.

The gene calls are TRBV11-2 and TRBJ2-1; possible D gene TRBD2, 6 bases. This CDR3 spans 15 amino acids. CDR1 and CDR2 from the germline V gene are SGHAT and FQNNGV. V shed 5 bases and J shed 5 bases, with 16 bases lying between them. The CDR3 region is CASSQLGLRNNEQFF. The DNA of the CDR3 is TGTGCCAGCAGCCAACTGGGACTCCGGAACAATGAGCAGTTCTTC.

The sample holds one count of this clone. The rearrangement links TRBV6-5 to TRBJ1-1; D uncertain. CDR3 length: 14 residues. Germline CDR1 and CDR2: MNHEY and SVGAGI. Trimming pared 1 base from V and 1 base from J, leaving 7 bases between. Here the CDR3 DNA reads TGTGCCAGCAGTTACTGGTCCGGGAACACTGAAGCTTTCTTT. It specifies CASSYWSGNTEAFF.

V gene TRBV5-1 combines with J gene TRBJ2-2; D is possibly TRBD1 (6 bases). V was pared by 4 bases and J by 5 bases, with 21 bases between. Germline V CDR1 and CDR2: SGHRS, YFSETQ. This CDR3 has 17 residues. The CDR3 here is CASSPRQQGTSTGELFF. As DNA, the CDR3 is TGCGCCAGCAGCCCCCGCCAGCAGGGGACCTCGACCGGGGAGCTGTTTTTT.

This clone showed up just a few times. J is TRBJ2-1 and V is TRBV7-2; 9 bases are shared with TRBD2. The CDR3 has 15 residues. V dropped 2 bases and J dropped 10; count of bases not matched to a gene: 9. CDR1 is SGHTA and CDR2 is FQGNSA in the germline V gene. This chain's CDR3 is CASSLKAGGPGEQFF. The DNA for the CDR3 is TGTGCCAGCAGCTTAAAGGCGGGAGGGCCGGGGGAGCAGTTCTTC.